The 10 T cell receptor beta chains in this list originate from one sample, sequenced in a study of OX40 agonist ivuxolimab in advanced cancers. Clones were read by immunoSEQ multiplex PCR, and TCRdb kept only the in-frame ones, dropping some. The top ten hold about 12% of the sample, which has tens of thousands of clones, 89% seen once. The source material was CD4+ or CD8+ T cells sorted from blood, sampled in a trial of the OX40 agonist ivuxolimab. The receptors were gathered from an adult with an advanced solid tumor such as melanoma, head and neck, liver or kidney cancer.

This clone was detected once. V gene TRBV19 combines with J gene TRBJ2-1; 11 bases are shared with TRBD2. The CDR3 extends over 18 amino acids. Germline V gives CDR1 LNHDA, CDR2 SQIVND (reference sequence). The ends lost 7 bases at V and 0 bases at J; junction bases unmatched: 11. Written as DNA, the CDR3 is TGTGCCAGTAACCCGGGACTAGCGGTTCCGAGCTCCTACAATGAGCAGTTCTTC. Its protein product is CASNPGLAVPSSYNEQFF.

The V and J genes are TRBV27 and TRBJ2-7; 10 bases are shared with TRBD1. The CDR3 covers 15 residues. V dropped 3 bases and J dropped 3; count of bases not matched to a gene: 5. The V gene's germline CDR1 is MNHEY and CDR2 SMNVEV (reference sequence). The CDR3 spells CASSFAGTGVYEQYF. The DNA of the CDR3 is TGTGCCAGCAGTTTTGCTGGGACAGGGGTCTACGAGCAGTACTTC.

The CDR3: CASSGTGGNEQFF. The CDR3, as DNA: TGTGCCAGCAGCGGGACAGGGGGCAATGAGCAGTTCTTC. The V and J genes are TRBV9 and TRBJ2-1; TRBD1 matches 10 bases. This CDR3 has 13 residues. Trimming cost V 3 bases and J 6 bases; bases outside gene matches: 0. The germline V gene encodes CDR1 SGDLS and CDR2 YYNGEE.

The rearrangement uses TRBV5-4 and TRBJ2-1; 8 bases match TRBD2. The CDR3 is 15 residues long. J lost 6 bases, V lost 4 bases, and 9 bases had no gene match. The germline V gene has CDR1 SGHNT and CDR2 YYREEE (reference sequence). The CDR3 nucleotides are TGTGCCAGCAGCCTTAAGCGGGAGACCCTCAATGAGCAGTTCTTC. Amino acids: CASSLKRETLNEQFF.

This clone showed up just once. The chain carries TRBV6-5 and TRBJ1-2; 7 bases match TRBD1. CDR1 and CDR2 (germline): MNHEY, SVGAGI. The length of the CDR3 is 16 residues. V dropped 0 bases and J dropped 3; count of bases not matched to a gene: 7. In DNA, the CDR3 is TGTGCCAGCAGTTACTCAAGTGCAGGGGGGGACTATGGCTACACCTTC. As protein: CASSYSSAGGDYGYTF.

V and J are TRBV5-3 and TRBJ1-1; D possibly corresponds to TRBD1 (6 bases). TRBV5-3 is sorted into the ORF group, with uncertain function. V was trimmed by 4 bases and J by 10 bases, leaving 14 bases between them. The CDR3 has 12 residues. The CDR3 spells CARSHRGAAAFF. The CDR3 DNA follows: TGTGCCAGAAGCCACCGGGGGGCCGCAGCTTTCTTT.

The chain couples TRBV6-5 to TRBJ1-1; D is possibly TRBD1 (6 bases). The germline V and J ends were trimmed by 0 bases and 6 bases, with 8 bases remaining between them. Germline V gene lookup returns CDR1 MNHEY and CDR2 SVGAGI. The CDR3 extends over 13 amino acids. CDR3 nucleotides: TGTGCCAGCAGTTACTCGAGGGGGGCTGAAGCTTTCTTT. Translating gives CASSYSRGAEAFF.

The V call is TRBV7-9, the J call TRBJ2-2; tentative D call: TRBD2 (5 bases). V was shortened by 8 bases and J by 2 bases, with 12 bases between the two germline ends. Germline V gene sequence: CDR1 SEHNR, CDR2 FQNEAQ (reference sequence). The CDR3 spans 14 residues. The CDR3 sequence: CASRDTLNTGELFF. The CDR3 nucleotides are TGTGCCAGCCGGGATACACTCAACACCGGGGAGCTGTTTTTT.

In DNA form, the CDR3 reads TGTGCCAGCAGTATAGCCCATCCCGGGGAGCTGTTTTTT. It codes for CASSIAHPGELFF. The J gene is TRBJ2-2, the V gene TRBV27; D is uncertain. Per germline, CDR1 MNHEY and CDR2 SMNVEV (reference sequence). CDR3 size: 13 residues. V was trimmed by 5 bases and J by 6 bases, leaving 10 bases between them.

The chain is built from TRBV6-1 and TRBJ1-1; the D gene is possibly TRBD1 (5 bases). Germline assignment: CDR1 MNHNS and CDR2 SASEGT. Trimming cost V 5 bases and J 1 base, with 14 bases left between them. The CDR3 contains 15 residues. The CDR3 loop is CASSKPGRTNTEAFF. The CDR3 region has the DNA TGTGCCAGCAGTAAGCCGGGACGAACGAACACTGAAGCTTTCTTT.